Listed below are T cell receptor beta chains from one sample, sequenced in a study of identical twins. MiXCR, applied by TCRdb to the 5' RACE reads, yields one record per CDR3 protein. The table shows 600,000 to 850,000 distinct CDR3 sequences, with roughly 20% occurring only once. These data were likewise used in another study, on T cells expressing NK-cell markers.

The sample was PBMCs. Receptors were obtained from a woman aged 18-29 years in good health. CDR3s include the opening cysteine and the closing phenylalanine or tryptophan. Fields, in order: D gene, clone size, J gene, V gene, CDR3 DNA, CDR3 protein. A D gene is named only where the DNA matches it firmly. The size entry is marked missing in some rows and otherwise reads once, few, many or a size class.

.	few	TRBJ2-1	TRBV7-6	TGTGCCAGCAGCTTTCGTCCCCTAGCGAACAATGAGCAGTTCTTC	CASSFRPLANNEQFF
.	.	TRBJ2-1	TRBV12-3/TRBV12-4	TGTGCCAGCAGTTTTAGCAGGGAGGGGGATGAGCAGTTCTTC	CASSFSREGDEQFF
.	.	TRBJ2-3	TRBV20-1	TGCAGTGCTAGTGGTGGGGGTTGGGTTACGCAGTATTTT	CSASGGGWVTQYF
.	few	TRBJ2-5	TRBV20-1	TGCAGTGCTAGAACCCCCCGTGTAGGGTACGAGACCCAGTACTTC	CSARTPRVGYETQYF
.	.	TRBJ2-7	TRBV12-3/TRBV12-4	TGTGCCAGCAGCGAACTGAGCCCTTACGAGCAGTACTTC	CASSELSPYEQYF
.	few	TRBJ1-2	TRBV29-1	TGCAGCGTTGAGGGAGTAAACTATGGCTACACCTTC	CSVEGVNYGYTF
.	few	TRBJ2-7	TRBV2	TGTGCCAGCAGTTACCAAGCCGAGCAGTACTTC	CASSYQAEQYF
TRBD1	few	TRBJ1-2	TRBV12-3/TRBV12-4	TGTGCCAGCAGTTTAGCCGGGGGACAGGGGGCCTATGGCTACACCTTC	CASSLAGGQGAYGYTF
.	few	TRBJ1-2	TRBV20-1	TGCAGTGCTAGCCAGGGAGGGGGAGATGGCTACACCTTC	CSASQGGGDGYTF
.	few	TRBJ2-1	TRBV14	TGTGCCAGCAGAGCTCTTGAGGGCGATGAGCAGTTCTTC	CASRALEGDEQFF
.	.	TRBJ2-6	TRBV4-3	TGCGCCAGCAGCCACACGGGTCGCTCTGGGGCCAACGTCCTGACTTTC	CASSHTGRSGANVLTF
.	many	TRBJ2-1	TRBV7-2	TGTGCCAGCAGCTTAGAGTCAGGCCAGGGGAGTAATGAGCAGTTCTTC	CASSLESGQGSNEQFF
TRBD1	.	TRBJ1-1	TRBV11-3	TGTGCCAGCAGCTTAAGACAGGGGAGTGCTGAAGCTTTCTTT	CASSLRQGSAEAFF
TRBD1	few	TRBJ2-7	TRBV12-3/TRBV12-4	TGTGCCAGCAGTCCCAGGGGGTACGGCTACGAGCAGTACTTC	CASSPRGYGYEQYF
.	few	TRBJ2-7	TRBV12-3/TRBV12-4	TGTGCCAGCAGTTTCTGGATCCTTGGGTCCGAGCAGTACTTC	CASSFWILGSEQYF
TRBD2	.	TRBJ2-5	TRBV7-2	TGTGCCAGCAGCAGGACTAGTGGGACTGAGACCCAGTACTTC	CASSRTSGTETQYF
.	.	TRBJ1-1	TRBV7-9	TGTGCCAGCACCTATTATCGAGCGTCGCAGAACACTGAAGCTTTCTTT	CASTYYRASQNTEAFF
.	few	TRBJ2-7	TRBV2	TGTGCCAGTAAGGGAGTACGCCTTGGCGGGTACGAGCAGTACTTC	CASKGVRLGGYEQYF
TRBD1	few	TRBJ1-3	TRBV20-1	TGCAGTGCAGGGGGCCAGAATCGGGGAAACACCATATATTTT	CSAGGQNRGNTIYF
.	few	TRBJ2-7	TRBV3-1	TGTGCCAGCAGCCAAGATTGGAACTACGAGCAGTACTTC	CASSQDWNYEQYF
.	.	TRBJ2-7	TRBV7-2	TGTGCCAGCAGCCCCCTCGGCGAGCAGTACTTC	CASSPLGEQYF
.	.	TRBJ2-7	TRBV7-2	TGTGCCAGCAGCCCCCCCGAAAGGGGCCGGGAGCAGTACTTC	CASSPPERGREQYF
TRBD1	few	TRBJ2-3	TRBV4-3	TGCGCCAGCAGCCAAGGGCAGGGGGGCACAGATACGCAGTATTTT	CASSQGQGGTDTQYF
TRBD1	many	TRBJ2-1	TRBV20-1	TGCAGTGCTAGAGATGTCGGACAGGGGGTATACAATGAGCAGTTCTTC	CSARDVGQGVYNEQFF
.	few	TRBJ1-1	TRBV6-2/TRBV6-3	TGTGCCAGCAGCAACAGGTGGCCGGGCACTGAAGCTTTCTTT	CASSNRWPGTEAFF
TRBD2	few	TRBJ2-7	TRBV29-1	TGCAGCGTTGCGACTAGCGGGAGCATCCACGAGCAGTACTTC	CSVATSGSIHEQYF
TRBD2	few	TRBJ2-5	TRBV30	TGTGCCAGCACTAGCGGGGTAGGAGTAACCCAGTACTTC	CASTSGVGVTQYF
.	.	TRBJ2-3	TRBV5-6	TGTGCCAGGGGCCCAGGACCCGATACGCAGTATTTT	CARGPGPDTQYF
.	.	TRBJ2-1	TRBV9	TGTGCCAGCAGCGCGGTAAACAATGAGCAGTTCTTC	CASSAVNNEQFF
.	.	TRBJ2-7	TRBV7-9	TGTGCCAGCAGCTTGAACATCCTCGCCGAGCAGTACTTC	CASSLNILAEQYF
.	.	TRBJ2-6	TRBV20-1	TGCAGTGCCCAGAGCCCGGGGGGCTTTTTTGGGGCCAACGTCCTGACTTTC	CSAQSPGGFFGANVLTF
TRBD1	.	TRBJ2-1	TRBV6-6	TGTGCCAGCAATCGACAGGGGGATGAGCAGTTCTTC	CASNRQGDEQFF
.	.	TRBJ2-1	TRBV20-1	TGCAGTGCTAGATCTCGGGAGAACACCTACAATGAGCAGTTCTTC	CSARSRENTYNEQFF
TRBD2	few	TRBJ2-7	TRBV11-1	TGTGCCAGCAGCTTACTTCGGGAGGGGGAAGGAAGGCGCCACGAGCAGTACTTC	CASSLLREGEGRRHEQYF
.	.	TRBJ1-5	TRBV7-2	TGTGCCAGCAGCCGGGACTTACATCAGCCCCGGCATTTT	CASSRDLHQPRHF
TRBD2	.	TRBJ2-3	TRBV27	TGTGCCAGCAGTACGGGACTAGCGGGGCACTCTAGCACAGATACGCAGTATTTT	CASSTGLAGHSSTDTQYF
.	.	TRBJ2-7	TRBV29-1	TGCAGCGTTGAAGGGGTAAAGGGGACCTACGAGCAGTACTTC	CSVEGVKGTYEQYF
.	few	TRBJ1-1	TRBV20-1	TGCAGTGCTACCCCCCTGGGAGGGATGAACACTGAAGCTTTCTTT	CSATPLGGMNTEAFF
TRBD1	few	TRBJ2-1	TRBV9	TGTGCCAGCAGCGTCGGGACAGGGGGTCTGAATGAGCAGTTCTTC	CASSVGTGGLNEQFF
TRBD2	.	TRBJ2-3	TRBV20-1	TGCAGTGCGGATAGCGGGGGGCGGGATACGCAGTATTTT	CSADSGGRDTQYF
TRBD2	few	TRBJ2-3	TRBV9	TGTGCCAGCAGCGTAAAAGGCGGGGGAAGGGGAGATACGCAGTATTTT	CASSVKGGGRGDTQYF
.	.	TRBJ2-2	TRBV6-4	TGTGCCAGCGCTTTGTCGGGAGATTCCGGGGAGCTGTTTTTT	CASALSGDSGELFF
.	few	TRBJ2-1	TRBV24-1	TGTGCCACCAGTGACAGGGGTGCGGGGCTAAATGAGCAGTTCTTC	CATSDRGAGLNEQFF
TRBD2	.	TRBJ2-3	TRBV2	TGTGCCAGCAGGCCGACTAGCGGGAGTGGAGATACGCAGGATTTT	CASRPTSGSGDTQDF
TRBD2	few	TRBJ2-3	TRBV7-2	TGTGCCAGCAGCGGGGTAGCGGGAGATACGCAGTATTTT	CASSGVAGDTQYF
TRBD1	few	TRBJ1-5	TRBV20-1	TGCAGTGCGAGAGACCCAGGGGGTAGCAATCAGCCCCAGCATTTT	CSARDPGGSNQPQHF
.	once	TRBJ2-1	TRBV9	TGTGCCAGCAGCGCTTCCGGGACGGATTACAATGAGCAGTTCTTC	CASSASGTDYNEQFF
.	once	TRBJ1-1	TRBV10-3	TGTGCCATCAGTCGAGTCGGTGATGAAGCTTTCTTT	CAISRVGDEAFF
TRBD1	once	TRBJ1-1	TRBV11-2	TGTGCCAGCAGAAGGGACAGATATGAAGCTTTCTTT	CASRRDRYEAFF
.	.	TRBJ2-7	TRBV27	TGTGCCAGCAGTGAAGGGTCATACTCCTACGAGCAGTACTTC	CASSEGSYSYEQYF
.	.	TRBJ1-6	TRBV14	TGTGCCAGCAGCCGTATCGATAATTCACCCCTCCACTTT	CASSRIDNSPLHF
.	.	TRBJ1-2	TRBV6-1	TGTGCCAGCAGCCCAAGACGAGGAGATGGCTACACCTTC	CASSPRRGDGYTF
.	.	TRBJ2-1	TRBV7-8	TGTGCCAGCAGCTTAGCACTAGACTACAATGAGCAGTTCTTC	CASSLALDYNEQFF
.	many	TRBJ2-1	TRBV20-1	TGCAGTGCCCCGCGCGGGGCAAAGTACAATGAGCAGTTCTTC	CSAPRGAKYNEQFF